These T cell receptor beta chains were read from a single sample in a study of T cell repertoires in cytomegalovirus infection. No antigens are known for them. TCRdb reprocessed the reads via MiXCR and lists one record per CDR3 protein. Found here are some 130,000 distinct CDR3 sequences, 20% to 30% of them singletons; the top ten hold 30% to 40%. The specimen sequenced was PBMCs, sequenced either directly or after in vitro stimulation (not recorded which). Every receptor here comes from a human donor in good health (CMV status not recorded). Some clones in this sample may be carry-over from other donors' samples. CDR3s include the opening cysteine and the closing phenylalanine or tryptophan. Fields, in order: V gene, J gene, clone size, CDR3 length, D gene, CDR3 protein, CDR3 DNA. The D gene is left open where the match is weak. Clone size, where shown, is once, few, many, or a class for clones that have expanded.

V gene: TRBV7-9
J gene: TRBJ2-7
clone size: NA
CDR3 length: 13
D gene: NA
CDR3 protein: CASSPYPGDEQYF
CDR3 DNA: TGTGCCAGCAGCCCCTATCCGGGGGACGAGCAGTACTTC

V gene: TRBV7-3
J gene: TRBJ2-2
clone size: NA
CDR3 length: 14
D gene: NA
CDR3 protein: CASSGTTGTGELFF
CDR3 DNA: TGTGCCAGCAGCGGCACGACAGGCACCGGGGAGCTGTTTTTT

V gene: TRBV7-2
J gene: TRBJ2-3
clone size: NA
CDR3 length: 14
D gene: NA
CDR3 protein: CASSFRRTTDTQYF
CDR3 DNA: TGTGCCAGCAGCTTTCGAAGAACCACAGATACGCAGTATTTT

V gene: TRBV28
J gene: TRBJ2-3
clone size: many
CDR3 length: 15
D gene: NA
CDR3 protein: CASSLLDREADTQYF
CDR3 DNA: TGTGCCAGCAGTTTACTTGACAGGGAGGCAGATACGCAGTATTTT

V gene: TRBV7-7
J gene: TRBJ1-1
clone size: NA
CDR3 length: 14
D gene: NA
CDR3 protein: CASSPSGLNTEAFF
CDR3 DNA: TGTGCTAGCAGCCCATCTGGCCTGAACACTGAAGCTTTCTTT

V gene: TRBV24-1
J gene: TRBJ2-7
clone size: NA
CDR3 length: 15
D gene: TRBD2
CDR3 protein: CATSDTSGSLHEQYF
CDR3 DNA: TGTGCCACCAGTGATACTAGCGGGAGTCTCCACGAGCAGTACTTC

V gene: TRBV6-2/TRBV6-3
J gene: TRBJ1-1
clone size: NA
CDR3 length: 14
D gene: NA
CDR3 protein: CASSVITGSSEAFF
CDR3 DNA: TGTGCCAGCAGTGTAATTACAGGGTCTTCTGAAGCTTTCTTT

V gene: TRBV15
J gene: TRBJ2-4
clone size: NA
CDR3 length: 15
D gene: NA
CDR3 protein: CATSGGEAGKNIQYF
CDR3 DNA: TGTGCCACCAGTGGAGGGGAGGCTGGCAAAAACATTCAGTACTTC

V gene: TRBV18
J gene: TRBJ2-6
clone size: NA
CDR3 length: 17
D gene: TRBD1
CDR3 protein: CASSPRDSPSGANVLTF
CDR3 DNA: TGTGCCAGCTCACCAAGGGACAGTCCCTCTGGGGCCAACGTCCTGACTTTC

V gene: TRBV4-1
J gene: TRBJ2-7
clone size: few
CDR3 length: 15
D gene: TRBD2
CDR3 protein: CASSQPGLAAYEQYF
CDR3 DNA: TGCGCCAGCAGCCAGCCGGGACTAGCGGCCTACGAGCAGTACTTC

V gene: TRBV28
J gene: TRBJ2-3
clone size: NA
CDR3 length: 17
D gene: TRBD1
CDR3 protein: CASSLGQGALVTDTQYF
CDR3 DNA: TGTGCCAGCAGTTTAGGACAGGGGGCTTTGGTTACAGATACGCAGTATTTT

V gene: TRBV4-3
J gene: TRBJ2-1
clone size: NA
CDR3 length: 14
D gene: NA
CDR3 protein: CASSQVAYGNEQFF
CDR3 DNA: TGCGCCAGCAGCCAAGTGGCGTATGGCAATGAGCAGTTCTTC

V gene: TRBV5-6
J gene: TRBJ2-2
clone size: NA
CDR3 length: 16
D gene: NA
CDR3 protein: CASSFDLKANTGELFF
CDR3 DNA: TGTGCCAGCAGCTTTGACCTGAAGGCGAACACCGGGGAGCTGTTTTTT

V gene: TRBV6-2/TRBV6-3
J gene: TRBJ2-1
clone size: medium-sized
CDR3 length: 17
D gene: NA
CDR3 protein: CASTLRQATSLLNEQFF
CDR3 DNA: TGTGCCAGCACGTTGAGACAAGCAACCTCTCTTCTCAATGAGCAGTTCTTC

V gene: TRBV6-2/TRBV6-3
J gene: TRBJ2-2
clone size: NA
CDR3 length: 13
D gene: TRBD1
CDR3 protein: CASSFLDRGELFF
CDR3 DNA: TGTGCCAGCAGTTTCCTGGACAGGGGGGAGCTGTTTTTT

V gene: TRBV20-1
J gene: TRBJ2-5
clone size: NA
CDR3 length: 13
D gene: NA
CDR3 protein: CSARDGGQETQYF
CDR3 DNA: TGCAGTGCTAGAGATGGCGGGCAAGAGACCCAGTACTTC

V gene: TRBV12-3/TRBV12-4
J gene: TRBJ1-1
clone size: many
CDR3 length: 13
D gene: NA
CDR3 protein: CASSPQLSTEAFF
CDR3 DNA: TGTGCCAGCAGTCCGCAGTTAAGCACTGAAGCTTTCTTT

V gene: TRBV7-9
J gene: TRBJ1-6
clone size: many
CDR3 length: 11
D gene: NA
CDR3 protein: CASSLGSPLHF
CDR3 DNA: TGTGCCAGCAGCTTGGGATCACCCCTCCACTTT

V gene: TRBV12-3/TRBV12-4
J gene: TRBJ2-1
clone size: few
CDR3 length: 16
D gene: TRBD2
CDR3 protein: CASTPDSGRRGNEQFF
CDR3 DNA: TGTGCCAGCACCCCGGATAGCGGGAGACGTGGAAATGAGCAGTTCTTC

V gene: TRBV9
J gene: TRBJ2-7
clone size: once
CDR3 length: 13
D gene: NA
CDR3 protein: CASSVRPSYEQYF
CDR3 DNA: TGTGCCAGCAGCGTCCGGCCGAGTTACGAGCAGTACTTC

V gene: TRBV7-9
J gene: TRBJ1-3
clone size: many
CDR3 length: 14
D gene: NA
CDR3 protein: CASSPAGSGNTIYF
CDR3 DNA: TGTGCCAGCAGCCCCGCAGGCTCTGGAAACACCATATATTTT

V gene: TRBV7-2
J gene: TRBJ2-1
clone size: many
CDR3 length: 16
D gene: NA
CDR3 protein: CASSLAGTGAYNEQFF
CDR3 DNA: TGTGCCAGCAGCTTAGCGGGGACTGGGGCCTACAATGAGCAGTTCTTC

V gene: TRBV7-2
J gene: TRBJ1-3
clone size: many
CDR3 length: 15
D gene: NA
CDR3 protein: CASSSDRSSGNTIYF
CDR3 DNA: TGTGCCAGCAGCTCCGACAGGAGCTCTGGAAACACCATATATTTT

V gene: TRBV7-7
J gene: TRBJ2-1
clone size: many
CDR3 length: 14
D gene: NA
CDR3 protein: CASSRSQGNNEQFF
CDR3 DNA: TGTGCCAGCAGCCGTTCTCAGGGGAACAATGAGCAGTTCTTC

V gene: TRBV7-9
J gene: TRBJ2-3
clone size: NA
CDR3 length: 14
D gene: TRBD2
CDR3 protein: CASSHDSGPDTQYF
CDR3 DNA: TGTGCCAGCAGCCACGATAGCGGGCCAGATACGCAGTATTTT

V gene: TRBV19
J gene: TRBJ1-3
clone size: medium-sized
CDR3 length: 15
D gene: TRBD1
CDR3 protein: CASSSGTAAGNTIYF
CDR3 DNA: TGTGCCAGTAGTTCCGGGACAGCGGCTGGAAACACCATATATTTT

V gene: TRBV30
J gene: TRBJ2-3
clone size: NA
CDR3 length: 12
D gene: NA
CDR3 protein: CAWSARADTQYF
CDR3 DNA: TGTGCCTGGAGTGCACGTGCAGATACGCAGTATTTT

V gene: TRBV19
J gene: TRBJ2-5
clone size: NA
CDR3 length: 15
D gene: NA
CDR3 protein: CASSSPAGAQETQYF
CDR3 DNA: TGTGCCAGTAGTTCGCCTGCCGGGGCCCAAGAGACCCAGTACTTC

V gene: TRBV7-9
J gene: TRBJ2-1
clone size: few
CDR3 length: 15
D gene: NA
CDR3 protein: CASSFAGEGYNEQFF
CDR3 DNA: TGTGCCAGCAGCTTCGCAGGGGAAGGCTACAATGAGCAGTTCTTC

V gene: TRBV6-2/TRBV6-3
J gene: TRBJ2-7
clone size: many
CDR3 length: 13
D gene: TRBD2
CDR3 protein: CASSTSGRGEQYF
CDR3 DNA: TGTGCCAGCAGTACTAGCGGGAGAGGGGAGCAGTACTTC

V gene: TRBV19
J gene: TRBJ2-6
clone size: NA
CDR3 length: 14
D gene: NA
CDR3 protein: CASRQGAGANVLTF
CDR3 DNA: TGTGCCAGTAGACAGGGTGCGGGGGCCAACGTCCTGACTTTC

V gene: TRBV6-6
J gene: TRBJ2-1
clone size: NA
CDR3 length: 15
D gene: TRBD2
CDR3 protein: CASSQPSGRAHEQFF
CDR3 DNA: TGTGCCAGCAGTCAGCCTAGCGGGAGGGCCCATGAGCAGTTCTTC

V gene: TRBV6-1
J gene: TRBJ2-7
clone size: few
CDR3 length: 11
D gene: NA
CDR3 protein: CASSPFDEQYF
CDR3 DNA: TGTGCCAGCAGTCCCTTTGACGAGCAGTACTTC

V gene: TRBV6-6
J gene: TRBJ1-2
clone size: few
CDR3 length: 14
D gene: NA
CDR3 protein: CASSYSTSNYGYTF
CDR3 DNA: TGTGCCAGCAGTTACTCGACTTCTAACTATGGCTACACCTTC

V gene: TRBV9
J gene: TRBJ1-1
clone size: few
CDR3 length: 14
D gene: TRBD1
CDR3 protein: CASSRGQGDTEAFF
CDR3 DNA: TGTGCCAGCAGCAGAGGACAGGGTGACACTGAAGCTTTCTTT

V gene: TRBV19
J gene: TRBJ2-7
clone size: NA
CDR3 length: 14
D gene: TRBD1
CDR3 protein: CANSPQGTAMEQYF
CDR3 DNA: TGTGCCAATAGCCCCCAGGGGACAGCTATGGAGCAGTACTTC

V gene: TRBV6-5
J gene: TRBJ2-1
clone size: few
CDR3 length: 14
D gene: TRBD2
CDR3 protein: CATTKVAGFNEQFF
CDR3 DNA: TGTGCCACCACCAAAGTAGCGGGATTTAATGAGCAGTTCTTC

V gene: TRBV7-2
J gene: TRBJ1-6
clone size: many
CDR3 length: 17
D gene: NA
CDR3 protein: CASSPRRWGSYNSPLHF
CDR3 DNA: TGTGCCAGCAGCCCCCGTCGGTGGGGCTCTTATAATTCACCCCTCCACTTT